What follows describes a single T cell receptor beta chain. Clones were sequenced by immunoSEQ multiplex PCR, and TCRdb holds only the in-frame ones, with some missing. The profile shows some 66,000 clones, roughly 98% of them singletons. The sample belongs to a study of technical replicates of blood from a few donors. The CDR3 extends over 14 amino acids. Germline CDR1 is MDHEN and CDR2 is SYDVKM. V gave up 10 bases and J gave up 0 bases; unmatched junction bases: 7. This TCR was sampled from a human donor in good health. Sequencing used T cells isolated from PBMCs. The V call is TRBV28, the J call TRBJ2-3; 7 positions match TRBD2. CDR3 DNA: TGTGCCACGCAGCCGGGGGGTAGCACAGATACGCAGTATTTT. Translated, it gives CATQPGGSTDTQYF. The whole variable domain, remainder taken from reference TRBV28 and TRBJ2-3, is DVKVTQSSRYLVKRTGEKVFLECVQDMDHENMFWYRQDPGLGLRLIYFSYDVKMKEKGDIPEGYSVSREKKERFSLILESASTNQTSMYLCATQPGGSTDTQYFGPGTRLTVL.